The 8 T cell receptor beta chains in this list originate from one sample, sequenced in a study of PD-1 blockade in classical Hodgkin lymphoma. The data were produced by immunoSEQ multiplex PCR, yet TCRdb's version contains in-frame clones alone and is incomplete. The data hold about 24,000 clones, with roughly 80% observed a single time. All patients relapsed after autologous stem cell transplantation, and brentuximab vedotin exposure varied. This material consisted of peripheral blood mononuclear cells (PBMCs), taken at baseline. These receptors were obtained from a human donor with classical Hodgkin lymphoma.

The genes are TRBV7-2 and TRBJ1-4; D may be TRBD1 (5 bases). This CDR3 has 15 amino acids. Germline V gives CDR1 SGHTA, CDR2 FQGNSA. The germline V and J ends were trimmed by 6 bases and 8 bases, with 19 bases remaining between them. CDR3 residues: CASSSLGEAYEKLFF. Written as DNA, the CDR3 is TGTGCCAGCAGTTCTCTAGGGGAGGCTTACGAAAAACTGTTTTTT.

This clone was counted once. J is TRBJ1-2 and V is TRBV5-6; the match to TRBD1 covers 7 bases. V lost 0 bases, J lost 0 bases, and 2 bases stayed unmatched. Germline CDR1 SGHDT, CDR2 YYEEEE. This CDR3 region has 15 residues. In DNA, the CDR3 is TGTGCCAGCAGCTTGGGCAGGGGGGCTAACTATGGCTACACCTTC. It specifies CASSLGRGANYGYTF.

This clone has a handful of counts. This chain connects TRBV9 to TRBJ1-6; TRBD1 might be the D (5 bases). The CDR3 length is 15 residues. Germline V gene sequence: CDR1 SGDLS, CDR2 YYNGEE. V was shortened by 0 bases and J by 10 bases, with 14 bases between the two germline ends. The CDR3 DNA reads TGTGCCAGCAGCGTAGATGGGGGGGTAGGGTCACCCCTCCACTTT. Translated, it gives CASSVDGGVGSPLHF.

The CDR3: CASSLGRMETQYF. The CDR3 region has the DNA TGTGCCAGCAGCTTAGGGCGTATGGAGACCCAGTACTTC. This chain uses TRBV7-3 with TRBJ2-5; D unresolved. The length of the CDR3 is 13 residues. V dropped 2 bases and J dropped 5 bases, with 9 bases sitting between them. From germline, CDR1 is SGHTA and CDR2 FQGTGA.

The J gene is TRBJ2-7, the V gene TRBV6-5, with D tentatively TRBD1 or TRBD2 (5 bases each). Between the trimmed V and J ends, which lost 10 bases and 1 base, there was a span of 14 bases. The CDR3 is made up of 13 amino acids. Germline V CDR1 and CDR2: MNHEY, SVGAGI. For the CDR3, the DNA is TGTGCCACCGCTGAGGGGATATCCTACGAGCAGTACTTC. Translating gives CATAEGISYEQYF.

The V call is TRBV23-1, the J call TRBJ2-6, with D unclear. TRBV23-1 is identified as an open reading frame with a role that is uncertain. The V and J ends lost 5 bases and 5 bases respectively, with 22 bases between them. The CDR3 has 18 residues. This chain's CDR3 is CASSKCTLQQSRANVLTF. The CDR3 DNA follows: TGCGCCAGCAGTAAGTGCACGCTGCAACAAAGTCGGGCCAACGTCCTGACTTTC.

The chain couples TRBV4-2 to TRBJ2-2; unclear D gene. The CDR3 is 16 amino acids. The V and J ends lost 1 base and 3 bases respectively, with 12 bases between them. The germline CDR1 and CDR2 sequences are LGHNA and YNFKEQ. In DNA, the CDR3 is TGTGCCAGCAGCCAAGTTCGCAGCCTTGACACCGGGGAGCTGTTTTTT. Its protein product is CASSQVRSLDTGELFF.

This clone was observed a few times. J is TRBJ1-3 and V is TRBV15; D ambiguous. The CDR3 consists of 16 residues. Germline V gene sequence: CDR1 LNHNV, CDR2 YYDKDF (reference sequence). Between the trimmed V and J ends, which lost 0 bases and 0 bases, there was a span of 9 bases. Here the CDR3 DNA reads TGTGCCACCAGCAGAGATCCTAGATTCTCTGGAAACACCATATATTTT. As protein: CATSRDPRFSGNTIYF. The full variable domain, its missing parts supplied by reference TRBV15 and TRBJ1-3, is DAMVIQNPRYQVTQFGKPVTLSCSQTLNHNVMYWYQQKSSQAPKLLFHYYDKDFNNEADTPDNFQSRRPNTSFCFLDIRSPGLGDTAMYLCATSRDPRFSGNTIYFGEGSWLTVV.